These T cell receptor beta chains were read from a single sample in a study of T cell responses to AZD1222 COVID-19 vaccine. The method was immunoSEQ multiplex PCR; TCRdb's version includes in-frame clones alone and lacks a portion of them. The table includes around 270,000 clones, 85% to 95% detected once. The sample consisted of peripheral blood, taken 28 days after the second AZD1222 dose. These receptors originate from an adult who received the AZD1222 COVID-19 vaccine. Each CDR3 is given with its conserved first and last residue. A D gene is named only where the DNA matches it firmly. Only some rows state a clone size, as once, few, many or a class for expanded clones.

d_call j_call clone_size v_call cdr3_nt cdr3_aa
. TRBJ1-1 . TRBV18 TGTGCCAGCTCCTCCAAGGGTTATGCTTTCTTT CASSSKGYAFF
. TRBJ2-1 . TRBV27 TGTGCCAGCAGTGCCCCTACTAGACGGAGCTCCTACAATGAGCAGTTCTTC CASSAPTRRSSYNEQFF
. TRBJ2-2 once TRBV4-3 TGCGCCAGCAGCCAAGCAAGTACGGGCAGCCGGGAGCTGTTTTTT CASSQASTGSRELFF
. TRBJ2-7 . TRBV19 TGTGCCAGTAGTACCCCCGGCGGTTCGGACGAGCAGTACTTC CASSTPGGSDEQYF
. TRBJ1-5 once TRBV6-6 TGTGCCACCCATTCGAAACAGGGAGACAATCAGCCCCAGCATTTT CATHSKQGDNQPQHF
. TRBJ2-7 . TRBV27 TGTGCCAGCAGTTTGGGCAGGAGCTCCTACGAGCAGTACTTC CASSLGRSSYEQYF
. TRBJ2-7 . TRBV7-9 TGTGCCAGCAGCTTTGGGGGCTCCTACGAGCAGTACTTC CASSFGGSYEQYF
. TRBJ2-1 . TRBV14 TGTGCCAGCAGCTTTTACAATGAGCAGTTCTTC CASSFYNEQFF
. TRBJ2-6 . TRBV3-1/TRBV3-2 TGTGCCAGCAGCCAAATAATGGTGAGCTCTGGGGCCAACGTCCTGACTTTC CASSQIMVSSGANVLTF
. TRBJ1-1 . TRBV18 TGTGCCAGCTCACCACCGTTAAGCCGTGAAGCTTTCTTT CASSPPLSREAFF
. TRBJ1-5 . TRBV4-3 TGCGCCAGCAGCCAAGATCGGAGACAGGATGGTCAGCCCCAGCATTTT CASSQDRRQDGQPQHF
TRBD2 TRBJ2-5 . TRBV7-3 TGTGCCAGCAGCTCAGGCGCTAGCGGGATTCGAGAGACCCAGTACTTC CASSSGASGIRETQYF
. TRBJ2-7 . TRBV2 TGTGCCAGCAGTGGAGATCAGTACTCCTACGAGCAGTACTTC CASSGDQYSYEQYF
. TRBJ2-2 . TRBV5-1 TGCGCCAGCAGGGGGACCTCTCTCACCGGGGAGCTGTTTTTT CASRGTSLTGELFF
TRBD1 TRBJ1-4 . TRBV28 TGTGCCAGCAGTGCCCCGGGACAGAAAGGTGAAAAACTGTTTTTT CASSAPGQKGEKLFF
. TRBJ1-2 . TRBV2 TGTGCCAGCAGTATACCCCCCGGGACCATTAACGACTATGGCTACACCTTC CASSIPPGTINDYGYTF
. TRBJ1-6 . TRBV10-2 TGCGCCAGCACCGACGGGGGTACGACCTATTCACCCCTCCACTTT CASTDGGTTYSPLHF
. TRBJ2-7 once TRBV19 TGTGCCAGGAACAGGGCCTACGAGCAGTACTTC CARNRAYEQYF
. TRBJ1-4 . TRBV7-2 TGTGCCAGCAGCTTATCACGGGGTAGTGGAAAACTGTTTTTT CASSLSRGSGKLFF
. TRBJ2-1 . TRBV28 TGTGCCAGCAATCGGGCCGACAGCTACAATGAGCAGTTCTTC CASNRADSYNEQFF